The text below deals with one TCR beta chain. Antigen specificity is unknown. The sample comes from a study of OX40 agonist ivuxolimab in advanced cancers. Turning to the study itself: Treatment received earlier with anti-PD-1, anti-PD-L1 or anti-CTLA-4 agents was allowed, and over 30% had some.

V was pared by 6 bases and J by 10 bases, with 10 bases between. The CDR3 spans 10 residues. Looked up from germline, CDR1 is SQVTM and CDR2 is ANQGSEA. General observations from the study: CD8+ T cells were the subset that, on average, had more expanded clones than CD4+. CD4+ and CD8+ blood T cells expanded clonally by week 6 at 0.1 to 3.0 mg/kg.

Clones were sequenced by immunoSEQ multiplex PCR, and TCRdb holds only the in-frame ones, with some missing. The sample shows under 50,000 clones, about 89% of them seen only once. The sequences come from CD4+ or CD8+ T cells sorted from blood, collected in a trial of the OX40 agonist ivuxolimab. The receptor comes from an adult with an advanced solid tumor such as melanoma, head and neck, liver or kidney cancer. This rearrangement joins TRBV29-1 to TRBJ2-1, with D unclear. The CDR3 loop is CSVGMEEQFF. CDR3 DNA: TGCAGCGTGGGTATGGAAGAGCAGTTCTTC.